Shown below are 10 T cell receptor beta chains from a single sample sequenced in a study of T cells in Graves' hyperthyroidism and ophthalmopathy. There were TCR beta CDR3 regions amplified from RNA transcripts. HTBI primers were used for first-round RT-PCR of the TCR CDR3. TCRdb ran MiXCR on the multiplex PCR reads and lists one entry per CDR3 protein. The table records approximately 690,000 distinct CDR3 sequences, about a fifth of them present only once. The sample comprised blood. These TCRs come from a man aged 30-40 years with Graves' ophthalmopathy.

This clonotype has more than one count but fewer than ten. The chain joins TRBV15 to TRBJ2-6; D possibly corresponds to TRBD1 (6 bases). The V gene's germline CDR1 is LNHNV and CDR2 YYDKDF (reference sequence). Trimming took off 6 bases at V and 4 bases at J, with 19 bases between the two ends. The CDR3 has 17 amino acids. The CDR3 here is CATSGELGARGANVLTF. The CDR3 DNA reads as TGTGCCACCAGTGGAGAGTTGGGGGCGCGGGGGGCCAACGTCCTGACTTTC.

This clonotype was observed a handful of times. CDR3 nucleotides: TGCGCCAGCAGCTTTGGCCGGCAGGGAGCAATCTCACCCCTCCACTTT. It encodes CASSFGRQGAISPLHF. The chain employs TRBV5-1 and TRBJ1-6; TRBD1 is a possible D gene (5 bases). Trimming cost V 2 bases and J 10 bases, with 19 bases left between them. The CDR3 has 16 residues. Germline CDR1 is SGHRS and CDR2 is YFSETQ.

This sequence joins TRBV11-2 and TRBJ2-6; D might be TRBD2 (9 bases). The germline gives CDR1 SGHAT, CDR2 FQNNGV. V lost 5 bases, J lost 2 bases, and 19 bases lay in between. The length of the CDR3 is 18 residues. The CDR3 coding sequence is TGTGCCAGCAGCCTAGCGGGGACAGGAAAGGCTGGGGCCAACGTCCTGACTTTC. Amino acid sequence: CASSLAGTGKAGANVLTF. Full variable domain (outside the CDR3, taken from reference TRBV11-2 and TRBJ2-6): EAGVAQSPRYKIIEKRQSVAFWCNPISGHATLYWYQQILGQGPKLLIQFQNNGVVDDSQLPKDRFSAERLKGVDSTLKIQPAKLEDSAVYLCASSLAGTGKAGANVLTFGAGSRLTVL.

This clonotype has ten or more counts. The chain links TRBV30 to TRBJ1-2; D is perhaps TRBD1 (6 bases). CDR1 GTSNPN and CDR2 SVGIG come from the germline V gene (reference sequence). The germline V and J ends were trimmed by 3 bases and 6 bases, with 17 bases remaining between them. This CDR3 spans 14 amino acids. The CDR3 spells CAWSPITGLDGYTF. CDR3 sequence (DNA): TGTGCCTGGAGCCCCATAACAGGGTTGGATGGCTACACCTTC.

This clonotype was detected a few times. V and J are TRBV7-8 and TRBJ2-2; 8 bases align to TRBD2. Germline-derived CDR1 and CDR2 are SGHVS and FQNEAQ. This CDR3 contains 17 residues. Trimming at V came to 5 bases and at J to 0 bases, leaving 8 bases not matched to a gene. This CDR3 is CASSPRVAGTNTGELFF. In DNA form, the CDR3 reads TGTGCCAGCAGCCCCCGGGTAGCGGGGACGAACACCGGGGAGCTGTTTTTT.

The V and J genes are TRBV3-1 and TRBJ1-1, with a tentative D call TRBD1 (6 bases). The V end was cut by 5 bases, the J end by 0 bases, with 16 bases between. Germline V gene data show CDR1 as LGHDT and CDR2 as YNNKEL (reference sequence). The CDR3 sequence is 16 residues long. This chain's CDR3 is CASSSGPGAMNTEAFF. The DNA of the CDR3 is TGTGCCAGCAGCTCGGGCCCGGGGGCAATGAACACTGAAGCTTTCTTT.

This clonotype has at least ten counts. The chain carries TRBV28 and TRBJ1-2; the D is unclear. V lost 6 bases and J 6 bases, leaving 20 bases between the germline ends. CDR3 length: 15 residues. Per germline, CDR1 MDHEN and CDR2 SYDVKM. The CDR3 DNA follows: TGTGCCAGCAGACCAACCGGGCGAAGGACGAATGGCTACACCTTC. Its translation is CASRPTGRRTNGYTF.

This clonotype was seen repeatedly, ten times or more. The chain employs TRBV5-1 and TRBJ1-1, with D uncertain. The V end lost 4 bases, the J end lost 0 bases, and 7 bases lay between the germline ends. Germline CDR1 is SGHRS and CDR2 is YFSETQ. This CDR3 region has 13 residues. The CDR3, as DNA: TGCGCCAGCAGCGGGAGTATGAACACTGAAGCTTTCTTT. Translating it yields CASSGSMNTEAFF.

This clonotype was counted between two and nine times. The genes are TRBV12-3 or TRBV12-4 and TRBJ2-7, with D tentatively TRBD1 (5 bases). This CDR3 spans 14 amino acids. V shed 3 bases and J shed 4 bases, with 13 bases lying between them. In DNA form, the CDR3 reads TGTGCCAGCAGTTTCCAGGGTAATGTTTACGAGCAGTACTTC. Translated, it gives CASSFQGNVYEQYF.

This chain links TRBV6-1 with TRBJ1-5, with TRBD1 identical over 7 bases. CDR1 MNHNS and CDR2 SASEGT come from the germline V gene. The junction had 7 bases not matched to a gene; V was cut back by 1 base and J by 4 bases. This CDR3 contains 16 residues. The CDR3 region is CASSEDGTAPNQPQHF. The CDR3 DNA follows: TGTGCCAGCAGTGAAGACGGGACAGCCCCAAATCAGCCCCAGCATTTT.